Below are 27 T cell receptor beta chains sequenced from a single sample in a study of T cells after yellow fever vaccination. TCRdb ran MiXCR on the 5' RACE reads and lists one entry per CDR3 protein. Among about 74,000 distinct CDR3 sequences listed, around 6.5% were seen once. The specimen was CD8+ T cells sorted from PBMCs, collected 4 to 6 days after the first yellow fever vaccination. The receptor source for this set is a man younger than 30 who received the YFV17D yellow fever vaccine.

This clonotype appeared a few times. This chain uses TRBV15 with TRBJ1-6; TRBD1 matches 11 bases. Germline-derived CDR1 and CDR2 are LNHNV and YYDKDF (reference sequence). The CDR3 is 15 amino acids. V lost 3 bases and J lost 7; bases outside the gene matches: 2. The CDR3 DNA reads as TGTGCCACCAGCAGCTGGACAGGGGGCAATTCACCCCTCCACTTT. The encoded protein is CATSSWTGGNSPLHF.

The V call is TRBV7-8, the J call TRBJ1-1; TRBD1 is a possible D gene (6 bases). Germline V lookup: CDR1 SGHVS, CDR2 FQNEAQ. V dropped 0 bases and J dropped 6 bases, with 14 bases sitting between them. The CDR3 runs 15 residues. The CDR3, as DNA: TGTGCCAGCAGCTTAGCAGCCGGGACACCACCTGAAGCTTTCTTT. It codes for CASSLAAGTPPEAFF.

The sample holds a few counts of this clonotype. The chain has TRBV6-5 and TRBJ1-3; D remains ambiguous. Germline CDR1 MNHEY, CDR2 SVGAGI. Trimming left V 0 bases short and J 2 bases short, with 8 bases between. The CDR3 has 15 amino acids. The CDR3 nucleotides are TGTGCCAGCAGTTACTCGAACGAAGCTGGAAACACCATATATTTT. Translated, it gives CASSYSNEAGNTIYF.

This clonotype was seen a few times. The genes are TRBV27 and TRBJ2-1; TRBD1 is a possible D gene (6 bases). CDR3 length: 15 residues. The ends were cut back, 0 bases at V and 9 bases at J, with 15 bases in the middle. Germline lookup yields CDR1 MNHEY and CDR2 SMNVEV (reference sequence). The CDR3: CASSLSLQGRAEQFF. DNA of the CDR3: TGTGCCAGCAGTTTATCCCTACAGGGTAGGGCTGAGCAGTTCTTC.

V gene TRBV28 combines with J gene TRBJ2-5, with 9 bases lining up with TRBD2. Germline CDR1 MDHEN, CDR2 SYDVKM. J lost 5 bases, V lost 6 bases, and 7 bases had no gene match. The CDR3 sequence is 14 residues long. CDR3 amino acids: CASSTSGGQETQYF. The CDR3 DNA follows: TGTGCCAGCAGCACGAGCGGGGGGCAGGAGACCCAGTACTTC.

This clonotype was found a few times. The genes are TRBV7-2 and TRBJ1-5, with a possible D match to TRBD1 (5 bases). This CDR3 has 15 residues. Trimming stripped 5 bases from V and 5 bases from J, with 16 bases between. The V gene's germline CDR1 is SGHTA and CDR2 FQGNSA. The CDR3: CASSSDGGKDQPQHF. In DNA form, the CDR3 reads TGTGCCAGCAGCAGCGACGGGGGGAAGGATCAGCCCCAGCATTTT.

This clonotype appeared many times. The rearrangement links TRBV4-3 to TRBJ2-2, with TRBD1 identical over 10 bases. V was pared by 0 bases and J by 7 bases, with 8 bases of the junction left unmatched. The germline V gene encodes CDR1 LGHNA and CDR2 YSLEER. CDR3 length: 17 residues. CDR3 in DNA: TGCGCCAGCAGCCAAGAGCTGACAGGGGGCTGGGGCGGGGAGCTGTTTTTT. The encoded protein is CASSQELTGGWGGELFF.

This clonotype was counted between two and nine times. This chain joins TRBV23-1 and TRBJ2-6, with D perhaps matching TRBD1 (5 bases). TRBV23-1 is an ORF, with its function uncertain. The CDR3 has 17 amino acids. V was cut by 8 bases and J by 1 base, with 18 bases left in between. The CDR3 here is CASLQFISGSGANVLTF. The CDR3, as DNA: TGCGCCAGCCTCCAATTCATCTCAGGGTCTGGGGCCAACGTCCTGACTTTC.

The rearrangement joins TRBV7-1 to TRBJ1-1, with a weak D call TRBD1 (6 bases). TRBV7-1 is sorted into the ORF group, with uncertain function. The CDR3 spans 13 residues. V lost 6 bases to trimming and J lost 5 bases, with 13 bases between them. The CDR3 sequence: CASRGGRRTEAFF. The CDR3, as DNA: TGTGCCAGCAGAGGGGGGAGGCGTACTGAAGCTTTCTTT.

This clonotype appeared a few times. The V and J genes are TRBV4-3 and TRBJ2-1; maybe TRBD2 (6 bases). The ends were cut back, 1 base at V and 1 base at J, with 8 bases in the middle. The CDR3 has 15 amino acids. CDR1 is LGHNA and CDR2 is YSLEER in the germline V gene. CDR3 in amino acids: CASSQVRGSYNEQFF. Written as DNA, the CDR3 is TGCGCCAGCAGCCAAGTACGGGGGTCCTACAATGAGCAGTTCTTC.

The V call is TRBV7-9, the J call TRBJ1-6, with D perhaps TRBD1 (5 bases). CDR1 is SEHNR and CDR2 is FQNEAQ in the germline V gene (reference sequence). Trimming stripped 5 bases from V and 8 bases from J, with 13 bases between. This CDR3 contains 14 residues. The CDR3 nucleotides are TGTGCCAGCAGCAGAAAGGGGTTAGATTCACCCCTCCACTTT. Translation: CASSRKGLDSPLHF. Based on the CDR3 plus reference TRBV7-9 and TRBJ1-6, the full variable domain is DTGVSQNPRHKITKRGQNVTFRCDPISEHNRLYWYRQTLGQGPEFLTYFQNEAQLEKSRLLSDRFSAERPKGSFSTLEIQRTEQGDSAMYLCASSRKGLDSPLHFGNGTRLTVT.

This clonotype has just a few counts. The chain employs TRBV7-3 and TRBJ2-1, with D hard to call. Germline assignment: CDR1 SGHTA and CDR2 FQGTGA. V was shortened by 5 bases and J by 8 bases, with 13 bases between the two germline ends. There are 13 residues in the CDR3. For the CDR3, the DNA is TGTGCCAGCAGCCTAAATCCTAGTGATGAGCAGTTCTTC. Its protein is CASSLNPSDEQFF.

Many counts were recorded for this clonotype. J is TRBJ2-5 and V is TRBV11-1; 12 nucleotides agree with TRBD2. The CDR3 is 16 amino acids. The J segment lost 2 bases and the V segment lost 4 bases, leaving 5 bases of the junction unmatched. The V gene's germline CDR1 is SGHAT and CDR2 FQDESV (reference sequence). The CDR3 nucleotides read TGTGCCAGCAGCTCCACTAGCGGGGGGAGACAAGAGACCCAGTACTTC. It specifies CASSSTSGGRQETQYF.

This clonotype was seen a handful of times. The chain recombines TRBV6-1 with TRBJ1-2, with 8 positions matching TRBD1. Germline-derived CDR1 and CDR2 are MNHNS and SASEGT. With 5 bases clipped from V and 6 bases from J, the junction kept 8 bases outside the gene matches. CDR3 length equals 14 residues. The CDR3 spells CASSLGQGLDGYTF. CDR3 in DNA: TGTGCCAGCAGTCTAGGACAGGGTTTAGATGGCTACACCTTC.

Many counts were recorded for this clonotype. The chain links TRBV11-2 to TRBJ2-7, with D maybe TRBD1 (6 bases). This CDR3 has 15 residues. Germline CDR1 is SGHAT and CDR2 is FQNNGV. V dropped 1 base and J dropped 2 bases, with 12 bases sitting between them. The CDR3 coding sequence is TGTGCCAGCAGCTTAGGACAGGATTCGACCTACGAGCAGTACTTC. This encodes CASSLGQDSTYEQYF.

This clonotype was counted a few times. The chain joins TRBV4-3 to TRBJ2-1; TRBD1 aligns across 8 bases. Germline values: CDR1 LGHNA, CDR2 YSLEER. CDR3 size: 15 residues. V shed 4 bases and J 9 bases; nucleotides not matched to a gene: 11. The CDR3 sequence is CASSRAGGVFGEQFF. The CDR3 nucleotides are TGCGCCAGCAGCCGAGCAGGGGGCGTCTTTGGTGAGCAGTTCTTC.

This clonotype showed up just a few times. V usage is TRBV9 and J usage is TRBJ2-7; D gene unclear. Per germline, CDR1 SGDLS and CDR2 YYNGEE. This CDR3 is built from 13 residues. V was shortened by 4 bases and J by 4 bases, with 12 bases between the two germline ends. This CDR3 reads CASSPGSRYEQYF. The CDR3 nucleotides are TGTGCCAGCAGCCCCGGCTCTAGATACGAGCAGTACTTC.

This rearrangement joins TRBV15 to TRBJ1-6; the D is unclear. V lost 5 bases to trimming and J lost 9 bases, with 20 bases between them. Germline V CDR1 and CDR2: LNHNV, YYDKDF (reference sequence). The length of the CDR3 is 16 residues. DNA of the CDR3: TGTGCCACCAGCGGTCCGGGCTCTTCCTACGGTTCACCCCTCCACTTT. Translating gives CATSGPGSSYGSPLHF.

Many counts were recorded for this clonotype. The CDR3 sequence: CASSHTGVYGYTF. DNA for the CDR3: TGTGCCAGCAGCCATACAGGGGTCTATGGCTACACCTTC. The rearrangement joins TRBV7-2 to TRBJ1-2, with 7 bases aligning to TRBD1. V was pared by 5 bases and J by 4 bases, with 4 bases of the junction left unmatched. Germline V gene lookup returns CDR1 SGHTA and CDR2 FQGNSA. The CDR3 totals 13 residues.

Comments on this clonotype: One junction end disagrees with the germline gene, perhaps due to a read error. The V call is TRBV15, the J call TRBJ2-5; no clear D. Germline values: CDR1 LNHNV, CDR2 YYDKDF (reference sequence). This CDR3 comprises 15 residues. CDR3 in DNA: TGTGCCACCAGCAGAGCCGGACGGCCGCAAGAGACCCTGTACTTC. Residues: CATSRAGRPQETLYF.

V gene TRBV4-2 combines with J gene TRBJ2-6; D may be TRBD1 or TRBD2 (6 bases each). The CDR3 loop spans 16 amino acids. Germline V gene data show CDR1 as LGHNA and CDR2 as YNFKEQ. The V and J ends lost 1 base and 4 bases respectively, with 11 bases between them. The CDR3 region is CASSQGGDKGANVLTF. The CDR3, as DNA: TGTGCCAGCAGCCAAGGGGGGGACAAGGGGGCCAACGTCCTGACTTTC.

The chain carries TRBV3-1 and TRBJ2-5; unclear D gene. This CDR3 spans 13 amino acids. In germline, CDR1 is LGHDT, CDR2 YNNKEL (reference sequence). The V end was cut by 3 bases, the J end by 0 bases, with 5 bases between. CDR3 coding DNA: TGTGCCAGCAGCCAGGCAGACCAAGAGACCCAGTACTTC. It codes for CASSQADQETQYF.

This chain joins TRBV9 and TRBJ2-2; D remains ambiguous. Germline V lookup: CDR1 SGDLS, CDR2 YYNGEE. V gave up 3 bases and J gave up 6 bases, with 12 bases separating them. The CDR3 extends over 14 amino acids. The CDR3 region has the DNA TGTGCCAGCAGCGCCAAAATTCAGTCCGGGGAGCTGTTTTTT. It yields the protein CASSAKIQSGELFF.

This clonotype was observed many times. The chain has TRBV5-1 and TRBJ1-6; no firm D call. Germline loops: CDR1 SGHRS, CDR2 YFSETQ. CDR3 length: 17 residues. Between the trimmed V and J ends, which lost 4 bases and 0 bases, there was a span of 14 bases. CDR3 nucleotides: TGCGCCAGCAGCCCGTCAAGAGCGACCTCCTATAATTCACCCCTCCACTTT. Its translation is CASSPSRATSYNSPLHF.

At least ten counts were recorded for this clonotype. This sequence joins TRBV6-5 and TRBJ2-7; no firm D call. The V gene's germline CDR1 is MNHEY and CDR2 SVGAGI. V was trimmed by 4 bases and J by 0 bases, leaving 10 bases between them. The CDR3 has 14 amino acids. CDR3 region: CASSFGPGSYEQYV. As DNA, the CDR3 is TGTGCCAGCAGTTTTGGTCCAGGCTCCTACGAGCAGTACGTC.

There are many counts of this clonotype. The chain employs TRBV4-2 and TRBJ2-3; D unclear. Deletions cut 1 base from V and 4 bases from J, with 9 bases between. CDR3 size: 14 residues. Germline-derived CDR1 and CDR2 are LGHNA and YNFKEQ. As DNA, the CDR3 is TGTGCCAGCAGCCAAGTCCCGCTCCCAGATACGCAGTATTTT. Translation gives CASSQVPLPDTQYF.

This clonotype is labeled medium-sized. The chain recombines TRBV4-2 with TRBJ2-2, with 8 bases identical to TRBD2. The CDR3 contains 16 residues. Trimming took 0 bases from V and 4 from J; bases not matched to a gene: 4. CDR1 and CDR2 from the germline V gene are LGHNA and YNFKEQ. The CDR3 spells CASSQDPGGATGELFF. CDR3 coding DNA: TGTGCCAGCAGCCAAGATCCGGGGGGGGCCACCGGGGAGCTGTTTTTT.